Listed here are 32 T cell receptor beta chains from one sample, sequenced in a study of cytomegalovirus exposure and HLA in healthy donors. The PCR ran on 60 Vbeta and 13 Jbeta primers. TCRdb's copy holds only in-frame clones and misses some; the assay was immunoSEQ multiplex PCR. The profile covers under 200,000 clones, with 79% appearing a single time and about 4.4% taken by the ten largest. Sequencing input: PBMCs. Receptor source: a woman aged 25 to 45 in good health and CMV-seropositive.

This clone was found once. The chain is built from TRBV7-9 and TRBJ1-2; D is unclear. V was cut by 8 bases and J by 6 bases, with 7 bases left in between. CDR1 is SEHNR, CDR2 FQNEAQ, per germline (reference sequence). CDR3 length equals 10 residues. In DNA, the CDR3 is TGTGCCAGCTTTGAGAATGGCTACACCTTC. Encoded protein: CASFENGYTF.

A few counts support this clone. The chain links TRBV6-5 to TRBJ1-1, with D maybe TRBD1 (5 bases). The germline gives CDR1 MNHEY, CDR2 SVGAGI. The germline V and J ends were trimmed by 0 bases and 4 bases, with 9 bases remaining between them. The CDR3 has 14 amino acids. The CDR3 nucleotides read TGTGCCAGCAGTTACTCGACGGGACTCACTGAAGCTTTCTTT. It yields the protein CASSYSTGLTEAFF.

CDR3 amino acids: CASSVEAVSSYNEQFF. As DNA, the CDR3 is TGTGCCAGCAGCGTAGAAGCGGTTAGCTCCTACAATGAGCAGTTCTTC. V is TRBV9 and J is TRBJ2-1; tentative D call: TRBD2 (5 bases). This CDR3 region has 16 residues. The V gene's germline CDR1 is SGDLS and CDR2 YYNGEE. Deletions cut 0 bases from V and 0 bases from J, with 10 bases between.

The chain recombines TRBV29-1 with TRBJ1-1; TRBD1 matches at 7 bases. Germline assignment: CDR1 SQVTM and CDR2 ANQGSEA. The V gene end was trimmed by 1 base and the J gene end by 3 bases; junction bases not matched to a gene: 5. This CDR3 contains 14 residues. CDR3 DNA: TGCAGCGTTGAAGGGGGGGACAGAGACACTGAAGCTTTCTTT. The encoded protein is CSVEGGDRDTEAFF.

The rearrangement links TRBV7-9 to TRBJ1-1; a possible D gene is TRBD1 (5 bases). Trimming shortened V by 4 bases and J by 0 bases, and 15 bases separated the two germline ends. The CDR3 sequence is 16 residues long. Germline loops: CDR1 SEHNR, CDR2 FQNEAQ (reference sequence). The CDR3 sequence: CASSSPTETMNTEAFF. CDR3 nucleotides: TGTGCCAGCAGCTCCCCGACAGAAACCATGAACACTGAAGCTTTCTTT.

The chain has TRBV27 and TRBJ2-7, with D maybe TRBD2 (5 bases). The germline V gene encodes CDR1 MNHEY and CDR2 SMNVEV (reference sequence). V lost 6 bases to trimming and J lost 2 bases, with 14 bases between them. The CDR3 totals 14 residues. The CDR3 sequence is CASSQREAAYEQYF. DNA for the CDR3: TGTGCCAGCAGCCAAAGGGAAGCGGCCTACGAGCAGTACTTC.

The table lists this clone with a count of one. CDR3 region: CSVGGRNTNTEAFF. CDR3 bases: TGCAGCGTTGGGGGGCGAAATACTAACACTGAAGCTTTCTTT. This rearrangement joins TRBV29-1 to TRBJ1-1; possible D gene TRBD1, 6 bases. Germline CDR1 reads SQVTM; CDR2 reads ANQGSEA. Trimming stripped 4 bases from V and 2 bases from J, with 14 bases between. This CDR3 comprises 14 residues.

J is TRBJ1-1 and V is TRBV28, with D tentatively TRBD1 (5 bases). From germline, CDR1 is MDHEN and CDR2 SYDVKM. V was shortened by 7 bases and J by 7 bases, with 16 bases between the two germline ends. This CDR3 is 13 amino acids long. The CDR3 region has the DNA TGTGCCAGCATGATCGGGGGGGGGAATGAAGCTTTCTTT. It is translated as CASMIGGGNEAFF.

This clone was detected ten times or more. The genes are TRBV29-1 and TRBJ2-1; tentatively, D is TRBD2 (5 bases). Trimming took 6 bases from V and 4 from J, leaving 22 bases between them. CDR3 length: 16 residues. CDR1 is SQVTM and CDR2 is ANQGSEA in the germline V gene. This CDR3 is CSVVGKSGLFYNEQFF. CDR3 nucleotide sequence: TGCAGCGTCGTGGGGAAAAGCGGCCTATTTTACAATGAGCAGTTCTTC.

The rearrangement joins TRBV7-9 to TRBJ2-7; a possible D gene is TRBD1 (6 bases). Germline V gene data show CDR1 as SEHNR and CDR2 as FQNEAQ (reference sequence). Deletions cut 5 bases from V and 0 bases from J, with 11 bases between. The length of the CDR3 is 14 residues. This chain's CDR3 is CASSSRDTSYEQYF. As DNA, the CDR3 is TGTGCCAGCAGCAGCCGGGACACCTCCTACGAGCAGTACTTC.

This chain connects TRBV4-1 to TRBJ2-7; tentative D call: TRBD1 (5 bases). Germline loops: CDR1 MGHRA, CDR2 YSYEKL. This CDR3 comprises 16 residues. V was clipped by 1 base and J by 1 base, with 14 bases between them. CDR3: CASSQVDMIVSYEQYF. The CDR3 DNA follows: TGCGCCAGCAGCCAAGTGGACATGATCGTATCCTACGAGCAGTACTTC.

This rearrangement joins TRBV28 to TRBJ2-4, with 8 nucleotides matching TRBD2. Germline loops: CDR1 MDHEN, CDR2 SYDVKM. Losses at the gene ends were 11 bases for V and 0 bases for J; bases not matched to a gene: 0. This CDR3 contains 12 residues. CDR3 coding DNA: TGTGCCGCGGGAGGAGCCAAAAACATTCAGTACTTC. Its translation is CAAGGAKNIQYF.

This rearrangement joins TRBV19 to TRBJ2-7; no reliable D call. The CDR3 is 15 residues long. Trimming left V 5 bases short and J 3 bases short, with 17 bases between. The V gene's germline CDR1 is LNHDA and CDR2 SQIVND (reference sequence). The chain's CDR3 is CASSYRVSTNYEQYF. The CDR3 nucleotides read TGTGCCAGTAGTTACCGGGTATCAACCAACTACGAGCAGTACTTC.

The CDR3 DNA reads as TGTGCCATCAGCGGGACTAGCGGGAGAGGGACCGGGGAGCTGTTTTTT. Translated, it gives CAISGTSGRGTGELFF. The genes are TRBV10-3 and TRBJ2-2, with TRBD2 matching 14 bases. V lost 6 bases, J lost 5 bases, and 5 bases stayed unmatched. CDR1 is ENHRY, CDR2 SYGVKD, per germline. The CDR3 runs 16 residues.

CDR3 nucleotide sequence: TGTGCCAGCAGAGGTGAAGGGGGCTATGGCTACACCTTC. This sequence encodes CASRGEGGYGYTF. This chain links TRBV27 with TRBJ1-2; possible D gene TRBD1, 6 bases. Germline V CDR1 and CDR2: MNHEY, SMNVEV (reference sequence). This CDR3 comprises 13 residues. Deletions cut 6 bases from V and 4 bases from J, with 12 bases between.

The chain recombines TRBV2 with TRBJ2-3; TRBD2 might be the D (5 bases). V was pared by 6 bases and J by 5 bases, with 9 bases between. The CDR3 is made up of 12 amino acids. Per the germline V gene, CDR1 is SNHLY and CDR2 is FYNNEI. Here the CDR3 DNA reads TGTGCCAGCAGCCCCGAGGGAGATACGCAGTATTTT. It specifies CASSPEGDTQYF. Together with reference TRBV2 and TRBJ2-3, the CDR3 gives the full variable domain: EPEVTQTPSHQVTQMGQEVILRCVPISNHLYFYWYRQILGQKVEFLVSFYNNEISEKSEIFDDQFSVERPDGSNFTLKIRSTKLEDSAMYFCASSPEGDTQYFGPGTRLTVL.

This clone has only a few counts. The chain combines TRBV30 with TRBJ2-5; D uncertain. This CDR3 has 13 residues. V was pared by 0 bases and J by 4 bases, with 9 bases between. CDR1 is GTSNPN and CDR2 is SVGIG in the germline V gene (reference sequence). CDR3 in amino acids: CAWSVPPGETQYF. In DNA, the CDR3 is TGTGCCTGGAGTGTACCCCCAGGAGAGACCCAGTACTTC.

The chain recombines TRBV6-1 with TRBJ2-5; 9 bases fit TRBD2. V was pared by 2 bases and J by 5 bases, with 15 bases of the junction left unmatched. Germline values: CDR1 MNHNS, CDR2 SASEGT. CDR3 length: 18 residues. This chain's CDR3 is CASSERFRAGGAGETQYF. The CDR3 DNA reads TGTGCCAGCAGTGAAAGGTTCCGAGCGGGAGGTGCTGGCGAGACCCAGTACTTC.

This chain joins TRBV13 and TRBJ2-6; 7 bases map to TRBD1. Trimming cost V 1 base and J 0 bases; bases outside gene matches: 9. Germline V gene sequence: CDR1 PRHDT, CDR2 FYEKMQ (reference sequence). This CDR3 has 19 residues. CDR3 amino acids: CASSLALDRVSSGANVLTF. CDR3 DNA: TGTGCCAGCAGCTTAGCCCTTGACAGGGTAAGCTCTGGGGCCAACGTCCTGACTTTC.

This chain joins TRBV13 and TRBJ1-2; 7 bases match TRBD1. J gave up 3 bases and V 5 bases, and 9 bases lay outside the gene matches. The length of the CDR3 is 15 residues. Germline V gene data show CDR1 as PRHDT and CDR2 as FYEKMQ (reference sequence). Written as DNA, the CDR3 is TGTGCCAGCAGCAAGAGGGGGCGCGTGCACTATGGCTACACCTTC. Translated, it gives CASSKRGRVHYGYTF. Based on the CDR3 plus reference TRBV13 and TRBJ1-2, the full variable domain is AAGVIQSPRHLIKEKRETATLKCYPIPRHDTVYWYQQGPGQDPQFLISFYEKMQSDKGSIPDRFSAQQFSDYHSELNMSSLELGDSALYFCASSKRGRVHYGYTFGSGTRLTVV.

This clone was found once. The CDR3 coding sequence is TGTGCCAGCAGCTTATCAGAGGTCTACGAGCAGTACTTC. Translated: CASSLSEVYEQYF. The V gene is TRBV7-8, the J gene TRBJ2-7; D remains ambiguous. Trimming cost V 2 bases and J 3 bases, with 8 bases left between them. Germline V lookup: CDR1 SGHVS, CDR2 FQNEAQ. This CDR3 comprises 13 residues.

V gene TRBV28 combines with J gene TRBJ2-7, with TRBD2 as a possible D gene (7 bases). This CDR3 has 15 amino acids. Trimming took 2 bases from V and 1 from J, leaving 12 bases between them. Germline V gene lookup returns CDR1 MDHEN and CDR2 SYDVKM. The CDR3 loop reads CASSLAGARSYEQYF. The CDR3 DNA reads as TGTGCCAGCAGTTTAGCGGGGGCCAGATCCTACGAGCAGTACTTC.

This clone has just a few counts. The V gene is TRBV4-3, the J gene TRBJ2-6; D is unclear. Trimming stripped 5 bases from V and 0 bases from J, with 5 bases between. CDR3 size: 14 residues. Germline V CDR1 and CDR2: LGHNA, YSLEER. The CDR3 nucleotides are TGCGCCAGCAGCTTGAGCTCTGGGGCCAACGTCCTGACTTTC. Translated, it gives CASSLSSGANVLTF.

The chain carries TRBV27 and TRBJ2-3; 7 nucleotides match TRBD2. The CDR3 is made up of 14 amino acids. V lost 10 bases and J lost 0; bases outside the gene matches: 7. Looked up from germline, CDR1 is MNHEY and CDR2 is SMNVEV (reference sequence). The CDR3 loop reads CATQPSGSTDTQYF. CDR3 bases: TGTGCCACCCAACCTAGCGGTAGCACAGATACGCAGTATTTT.

This chain links TRBV18 with TRBJ2-2; perhaps TRBD2 as D (5 bases). The CDR3 is 16 amino acids. Germline-derived CDR1 and CDR2 are KGHSH and LQKENI. V lost 8 bases, J lost 1 base, and 17 bases lay in between. The CDR3 nucleotides are TGTGCCAGCCAAACACGTGGCGGAGGGAACACCGGGGAGCTGTTTTTT. Its protein is CASQTRGGGNTGELFF.

This sequence joins TRBV11-2 and TRBJ2-2, with 9 nucleotides matching TRBD2. Germline CDR1 reads SGHAT; CDR2 reads FQNNGV. This CDR3 contains 16 residues. V dropped 1 base and J dropped 5; count of bases not matched to a gene: 5. In DNA form, the CDR3 reads TGTGCCAGCAGCTTAGGCGCGGGGGGGGAGACCGGGGAGCTGTTTTTT. Translated, it gives CASSLGAGGETGELFF. Full variable domain (remainder filled in from reference TRBV11-2 and TRBJ2-2): EAGVAQSPRYKIIEKRQSVAFWCNPISGHATLYWYQQILGQGPKLLIQFQNNGVVDDSQLPKDRFSAERLKGVDSTLKIQPAKLEDSAVYLCASSLGAGGETGELFFGEGSRLTVL.

This chain joins TRBV30 and TRBJ2-1; D ambiguous. Trimming removed 2 bases from V and 7 bases from J, with 3 bases in between. This CDR3 has 10 amino acids. Germline loops: CDR1 GTSNPN, CDR2 SVGIG (reference sequence). The CDR3 sequence: CAWSQNEQFF. The CDR3 DNA reads TGTGCCTGGAGTCAAAATGAGCAGTTCTTC.

The chain is built from TRBV15 and TRBJ1-2, with D perhaps matching TRBD1 (6 bases). CDR1 is LNHNV and CDR2 is YYDKDF in the germline V gene (reference sequence). V was trimmed by 1 base and J by 4 bases, leaving 13 bases between them. The CDR3 consists of 15 residues. The DNA of the CDR3 is TGTGCCACCAGCAGAGGGGGGGGCGCGATCTATGGCTACACCTTC. It encodes CATSRGGGAIYGYTF.

This clone has a single count. The chain combines TRBV5-1 with TRBJ2-3; D is perhaps TRBD1 (6 bases). Looked up from germline, CDR1 is SGHRS and CDR2 is YFSETQ. The V end lost 4 bases, the J end lost 6 bases, and 15 bases lay between the germline ends. The CDR3 spans 14 residues. The CDR3 here is CASSPSDRSDTQYF. In DNA form, the CDR3 reads TGCGCCAGCAGCCCTAGTGACAGGTCGGATACGCAGTATTTT.

The chain is built from TRBV6-4 and TRBJ1-6, with 10 bases aligning to TRBD1. The CDR3 contains 16 residues. Germline V lookup: CDR1 MRHNA, CDR2 SNTAGT. V trimming: 8 bases; J trimming: 7 bases; junction bases outside the gene matches: 11. The CDR3 spells CASPKIRDRGNSPLHF. The DNA of the CDR3 is TGTGCCAGCCCTAAGATAAGGGACAGGGGCAATTCACCCCTCCACTTT.

V is TRBV6-5 and J is TRBJ1-5, with TRBD1 as a possible D gene (5 bases). This CDR3 is 15 amino acids long. V lost 7 bases and J 0 bases, leaving 13 bases between the germline ends. Looked up from germline, CDR1 is MNHEY and CDR2 is SVGAGI. CDR3 sequence reads: CASKDSPYSNQPQHF. Written as DNA, the CDR3 is TGTGCCAGCAAAGACAGTCCCTATAGCAATCAGCCCCAGCATTTT.

This chain connects TRBV30 to TRBJ2-7, with D tentatively TRBD2 (5 bases). The CDR3 loop spans 12 amino acids. Trimming took 4 bases from V and 4 from J, leaving 11 bases between them. CDR1 GTSNPN and CDR2 SVGIG come from the germline V gene (reference sequence). CDR3 amino acids: CAWTGNGYEQYF. DNA of the CDR3: TGTGCCTGGACGGGGAACGGGTACGAGCAGTACTTC.